This TCR beta chain derives from a study of metastatic and nonmetastatic thyroid tumors. The wider study: From malignant and benign thyroid patients, repertoires in blood and in tumor or nodule tissue were compared. General study points: It was reportedly found that TCR beta diversity was significantly higher in malignant thyroid tumors than in benign nodules, a difference seen in both blood and tumor samples.

V lost 0 bases to trimming and J lost 3 bases; unmatched junction nucleotides: 5. The CDR3 length is 16 residues. Germline CDR1 is KGHSH and CDR2 is LQKENI. Thyroid surgery was performed in patients who had received no treatment beforehand. Per the authors' pipeline: A papillary thyroid cancer distant-metastasis classifier was built from CDR3 differences across clinicopathological groups. TCRdb re-called the PCR reads with MiXCR. These V and J calls are TCRdb output, not the study's own analysis. Counted here are about 30,000 clones, roughly 25% occurring once; the ten biggest clones make up around 9.6%. This clone was recorded at least ten times. Its antigen is not known.

Material: blood. The source is a female donor with papillary thyroid cancer or a benign thyroid nodule (not recorded which). Some clones in this sample may be carry-over from other donors' samples. The chain joins TRBV18 to TRBJ2-7, with 10 nucleotides matching TRBD1. The DNA of the CDR3 is TGTGCCAGCTCACCACCCGGGACAGGGGTCCTCTACGAGCAGTACTTC. As protein: CASSPPGTGVLYEQYF.